A selection of T cell receptor beta chains follows, all from one sample in a study of tumor-infiltrating lymphocytes in localized non-small cell lung cancer. Measured with immunoSEQ multiplex PCR; TCRdb has only the in-frame clones, and not every one. The table lists about 13,000 clones, less than 85% of them singletons. The material sequenced was lung tumor tissue. All receptors derive from a human donor with non-small cell lung cancer. CDR3s include the opening cysteine and the closing phenylalanine or tryptophan. The order of the fields is J gene, V gene, clone size, D gene, CDR3 DNA, CDR3 protein. The D gene is left open where the match is weak. The size of a clone is reported for some rows only, either as once, few or many, or as a class for expanded clones.

j_gene: TRBJ2-7; v_gene: TRBV6-5; abundance: .; d_gene: TRBD1; CDR3nt: TGTGCCAGCAGTTATACCCCGACAGGGGTTGACGAGCAGTACTTC; CDR3aa: CASSYTPTGVDEQYF
j_gene: TRBJ1-1; v_gene: TRBV2; abundance: .; d_gene: .; CDR3nt: TGTGCCAGCAGGCTTTACCAGTTGAACACTGAAGCTTTCTTT; CDR3aa: CASRLYQLNTEAFF
j_gene: TRBJ2-7; v_gene: TRBV4-3; abundance: .; d_gene: TRBD2; CDR3nt: TGCGCCAGCAGCCGGGAATTAGCGGGAGGGAGGAACGAGCAGTACTTC; CDR3aa: CASSRELAGGRNEQYF
j_gene: TRBJ1-1; v_gene: TRBV6-5; abundance: .; d_gene: TRBD1; CDR3nt: TGTGCCAGCAGTTACGGAGGGGGCGTGCACACTGAAGCTTTCTTT; CDR3aa: CASSYGGGVHTEAFF
j_gene: TRBJ1-4; v_gene: TRBV12-5; abundance: .; d_gene: .; CDR3nt: TGTGCTAGTGGTTTGGTCCCGCTTACAACTAATGAAAAACTGTTTTTT; CDR3aa: CASGLVPLTTNEKLFF
j_gene: TRBJ2-1; v_gene: TRBV15; abundance: .; d_gene: .; CDR3nt: TGTGCCACCAGCACCTTAGACAGGATCTACAATGAGCAGTTCTTC; CDR3aa: CATSTLDRIYNEQFF
j_gene: TRBJ1-4; v_gene: TRBV5-1; abundance: .; d_gene: .; CDR3nt: TGCGCCAGCAGCTTGGAGGGGAGGGAAAAACTGTTTTTT; CDR3aa: CASSLEGREKLFF
j_gene: TRBJ1-1; v_gene: TRBV27; abundance: .; d_gene: .; CDR3nt: TGTGCCAGCAGTCTAAGACAGACTGGGGGCTCCCGGAACACTGAAGCTTTCTTT; CDR3aa: CASSLRQTGGSRNTEAFF
j_gene: TRBJ2-7; v_gene: TRBV27; abundance: .; d_gene: .; CDR3nt: TGTGCCAGCAGTTTATGGTCGGGGAACTCCTACGAGCAGTACTTC; CDR3aa: CASSLWSGNSYEQYF
j_gene: TRBJ1-1; v_gene: TRBV2; abundance: .; d_gene: .; CDR3nt: TGTGCCAGCAGTGAGTTCAGGCCTATCACTGGGACTGAAGCTTTCTTT; CDR3aa: CASSEFRPITGTEAFF
j_gene: TRBJ2-7; v_gene: TRBV10-1; abundance: .; d_gene: TRBD1; CDR3nt: TGCGCCAGCAGTGAGTCTGCTTGGCAGGGGGCGATACTTTGTGACGAGCAGTACTTC; CDR3aa: CASSESAWQGAILCDEQYF
j_gene: TRBJ2-7; v_gene: TRBV28; abundance: .; d_gene: .; CDR3nt: TGTGCCAGCAGATTCCCGGGACCTGTTGACGAGCAGTACTTC; CDR3aa: CASRFPGPVDEQYF
j_gene: TRBJ1-2; v_gene: TRBV7-2; abundance: medium-sized; d_gene: .; CDR3nt: TGTGCCAGCAGCTTAGCAAGGGGGTCCGTGGCTCAATTC; CDR3aa: CASSLARGSVAQF
j_gene: TRBJ1-1; v_gene: TRBV6-6; abundance: .; d_gene: .; CDR3nt: TGTGCCAGCAGTACCCCGGGGGGGCGAGCTTTCTTT; CDR3aa: CASSTPGGRAFF
j_gene: TRBJ2-7; v_gene: TRBV5-1; abundance: .; d_gene: TRBD1; CDR3nt: TGCGCCAGCAGCTTGGCCCTGGGACAGGGGGCCTGGGAGCAGTACTTC; CDR3aa: CASSLALGQGAWEQYF
j_gene: TRBJ1-3; v_gene: TRBV20-1; abundance: .; d_gene: .; CDR3nt: TGCAGTGCCCAGAGCGGAAACACCATATATTTT; CDR3aa: CSAQSGNTIYF
j_gene: TRBJ2-6; v_gene: TRBV19; abundance: once; d_gene: TRBD1; CDR3nt: TGTGCCAGTCGGGGCCGGGACAGGGCGAGGTCTGGGGCCAACGTCCTGACTTTC; CDR3aa: CASRGRDRARSGANVLTF
j_gene: TRBJ1-4; v_gene: TRBV27; abundance: medium-sized; d_gene: TRBD1; CDR3nt: TGTGCCAGCAGTGCGACAGGGAATGAAAAACTGTTTTTT; CDR3aa: CASSATGNEKLFF
j_gene: TRBJ2-2; v_gene: TRBV7-2; abundance: .; d_gene: .; CDR3nt: TGTGCCAGCAGCTTAGCAATGGGGAACACCGGGGAGCTGTTTTTT; CDR3aa: CASSLAMGNTGELFF
j_gene: TRBJ2-4; v_gene: TRBV7-2; abundance: .; d_gene: TRBD1; CDR3nt: TGTGCCAGCAGCACACGGACAGGGAGGGCCAAAAACATTCAGTACTTC; CDR3aa: CASSTRTGRAKNIQYF
j_gene: TRBJ2-5; v_gene: TRBV6-6; abundance: .; d_gene: .; CDR3nt: TGTGCCAGCAGACGAGGGGAGACCCAGTACTTC; CDR3aa: CASRRGETQYF
j_gene: TRBJ1-2; v_gene: TRBV19; abundance: once; d_gene: TRBD1; CDR3nt: TGTGCCAGTGAAACAGGGGGCAGTGGCTACACCTTC; CDR3aa: CASETGGSGYTF
j_gene: TRBJ1-2; v_gene: TRBV7-9; abundance: .; d_gene: .; CDR3nt: TGTGCCAGCAGCTTAGGGGGGTCTAACTATGGCTACACCTTC; CDR3aa: CASSLGGSNYGYTF
j_gene: TRBJ2-7; v_gene: TRBV27; abundance: .; d_gene: .; CDR3nt: TGTGCCAGCAGTTTTGGCCGAAACAGGGAGCAGTACTTC; CDR3aa: CASSFGRNREQYF
j_gene: TRBJ1-6; v_gene: TRBV6-5; abundance: .; d_gene: .; CDR3nt: TGTGCCAGCAGTATCAGGGAGACCTCACCCCTCCACTTT; CDR3aa: CASSIRETSPLHF
j_gene: TRBJ2-5; v_gene: TRBV5-6; abundance: .; d_gene: TRBD1; CDR3nt: TGTGCCAGCAGCCTTGGACAGGGGGTATTCGGAGAGACCCAGTACTTC; CDR3aa: CASSLGQGVFGETQYF
j_gene: TRBJ1-1; v_gene: TRBV7-2; abundance: .; d_gene: TRBD1; CDR3nt: TGTGCCAGTAGTCTCGACAGGGGTGCTGAAGCTTTCTTT; CDR3aa: CASSLDRGAEAFF
j_gene: TRBJ1-6; v_gene: TRBV7-2; abundance: .; d_gene: .; CDR3nt: TGTGCCAGCAGCCGCGGGGGGCGGGGAACACCCCTCCACTTT; CDR3aa: CASSRGGRGTPLHF
j_gene: TRBJ2-7; v_gene: TRBV5-8; abundance: .; d_gene: .; CDR3nt: TGTGCCAGCAAGAGGTCGCAGGGTGCCTACGAGCAGTACTTC; CDR3aa: CASKRSQGAYEQYF
j_gene: TRBJ1-6; v_gene: TRBV2; abundance: .; d_gene: TRBD1; CDR3nt: TGTGCCAGCAGGGGGACAGGGCCCAATTCACCCCTCCACTTT; CDR3aa: CASRGTGPNSPLHF
j_gene: TRBJ1-1; v_gene: TRBV5-4; abundance: few; d_gene: .; CDR3nt: TGTGCCAGCAGCTGGTGGGGTCCGAACACTGAAGCTTTCTTT; CDR3aa: CASSWWGPNTEAFF